These 5 T cell receptor beta chains were all obtained from the same sample, sequenced in a study of beta chain features in type 1 diabetes. Study findings and constraints: All four CD4+ subsets from Type 1 diabetes patients carried moderately but significantly shorter TCRB CDR3s.

No antigen is known for these receptors. The sequenced template was cDNA made from the entire isolated RNA. Assay: immunoSEQ multiplex PCR; the TCRdb copy retains only in-frame clones and omits some. This sample has 630,000 or so clones, with 11% to 15% found just once. Material: naive CD4+ T cells from blood. The receptors here all came from a young man with type 1 diabetes.

This chain uses TRBV9 with TRBJ1-4, with D maybe TRBD1 (6 bases). CDR1 is SGDLS and CDR2 is YYNGEE in the germline V gene. Trimming shortened V by 0 bases and J by 12 bases, and 12 bases separated the two germline ends. The CDR3 is 13 amino acids. The CDR3 region is CASSVGLQGQLFF. The CDR3 nucleotides read TGTGCCAGCAGCGTAGGGTTGCAGGGGCAACTGTTTTTT.

This rearrangement joins TRBV25-1 to TRBJ2-7, with a tentative D call TRBD2 (5 bases). V was pared by 8 bases and J by 0 bases, with 8 bases between. Germline lookup yields CDR1 MGHDK and CDR2 SYGVNS. The CDR3 sequence is 12 residues long. The CDR3 DNA reads TGTGCCAGCCGGACTCTCTCCTACGAGCAGTACTTC. Amino acid sequence: CASRTLSYEQYF.

This clone occurred a few times. This chain joins TRBV30 and TRBJ1-2; TRBD1 matches at 8 bases. This CDR3 contains 14 residues. The V segment lost 2 bases and the J segment 2 bases; nucleotides outside the gene matches: 4. Germline CDR1 and CDR2: GTSNPN and SVGIG (reference sequence). The CDR3 protein is CAWSSWDRNYGYTF. CDR3 nucleotides: TGTGCCTGGAGTTCGTGGGACAGGAACTATGGCTACACCTTC.

The rearrangement uses TRBV18 and TRBJ1-1; 8 positions match TRBD1. The CDR3 has 14 residues. J was trimmed by 5 bases and V by 4 bases; bases with no gene match: 6. In germline, CDR1 is KGHSH, CDR2 LQKENI. The CDR3 here is CASSQQGVGTEAFF. CDR3 sequence (DNA): TGTGCCAGCTCACAACAGGGGGTTGGTACTGAAGCTTTCTTT.

The sample holds a few counts of this clone. The V call is TRBV27, the J call TRBJ2-7, with D possibly matching TRBD1 (5 bases). V shed 0 bases and J shed 3 bases, with 18 bases lying between them. The CDR3 is 17 residues long. The V gene's germline CDR1 is MNHEY and CDR2 SMNVEV (reference sequence). The DNA for the CDR3 is TGTGCCAGCAGTTTATCGGTTGAGACAGCCTTTATCTACGAGCAGTACTTC. Its translation: CASSLSVETAFIYEQYF.